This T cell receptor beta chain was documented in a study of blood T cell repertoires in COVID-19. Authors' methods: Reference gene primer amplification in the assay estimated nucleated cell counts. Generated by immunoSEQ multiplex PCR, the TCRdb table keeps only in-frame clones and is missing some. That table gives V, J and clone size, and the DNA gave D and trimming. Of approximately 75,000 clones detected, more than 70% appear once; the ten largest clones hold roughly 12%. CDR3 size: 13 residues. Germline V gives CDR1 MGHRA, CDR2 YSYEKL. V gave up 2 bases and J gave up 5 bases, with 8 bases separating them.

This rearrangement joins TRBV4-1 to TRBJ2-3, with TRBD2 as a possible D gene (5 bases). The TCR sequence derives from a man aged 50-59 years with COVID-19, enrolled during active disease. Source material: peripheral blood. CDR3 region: CASSQHGVDTQYF. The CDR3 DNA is TGCGCCAGCAGCCAACACGGGGTAGATACGCAGTATTTT.